This section outlines one TCR beta chain sequence together with its context. The target antigen is unknown. The data are from a study of beta chain features in type 1 diabetes. As every portion of the isolated RNA was reverse transcribed, the sequencing read expressed TCRB transcripts. TCRdb's copy holds only in-frame clones and misses some; the assay was immunoSEQ multiplex PCR. Here the sample spans over 120,000 clones, approximately 13% being singletons. Study observations and caveats: Shortening of TCRB CDR3s, moderate but significant, appeared in all four CD4+ subsets of Type 1 diabetes patients.

Specimen: central memory CD4+ T cells from blood. The origin of this receptor is a man younger than 35 with type 1 diabetes.

As DNA, the CDR3 is TGTGCCAGCAGCTCCGGACTAGCGTCCCTCAATGAGCAGTTCTTC. Residues: CASSSGLASLNEQFF. The chain has TRBV5-4 and TRBJ2-1, with 9 positions matching TRBD2. The V gene's germline CDR1 is SGHNT and CDR2 YYREEE (reference sequence). V lost 3 bases and J lost 6; bases outside the gene matches: 7. This CDR3 comprises 15 residues.